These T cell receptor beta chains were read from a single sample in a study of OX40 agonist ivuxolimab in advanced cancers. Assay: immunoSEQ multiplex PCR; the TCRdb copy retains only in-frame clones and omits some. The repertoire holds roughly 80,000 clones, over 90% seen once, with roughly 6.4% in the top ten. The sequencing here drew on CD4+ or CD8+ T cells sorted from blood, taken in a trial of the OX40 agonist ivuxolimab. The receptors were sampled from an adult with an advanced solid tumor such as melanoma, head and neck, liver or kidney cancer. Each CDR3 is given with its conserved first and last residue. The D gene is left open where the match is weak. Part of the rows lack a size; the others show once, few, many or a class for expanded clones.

CDR3: CASSLSRGSSELFF
DNA: TGCGCCAGCAGCTTGTCCCGAGGCAGTTCGGAGCTGTTTTTT
length: 14
size: -
J: TRBJ2-2
V: TRBV5-1
D: -

CDR3: CASSPGRRGAYEQYF
DNA: TGTGCCAGCAGCCCCGGGCGACGGGGGGCCTACGAGCAGTACTTC
length: 15
size: -
J: TRBJ2-7
V: TRBV5-8
D: TRBD2

CDR3: CASSSTDSQRDEQYF
DNA: TGTGCCAGCAGTTCCACGGACTCGCAACGGGACGAGCAGTACTTC
length: 15
size: once
J: TRBJ2-7
V: TRBV27
D: -

CDR3: CASQGAGTEAFF
DNA: TGTGCCTCCCAGGGGGCAGGGACTGAAGCTTTCTTT
length: 12
size: -
J: TRBJ1-1
V: TRBV30
D: TRBD1

CDR3: CASSAGQGLTDTQYF
DNA: TGTGCCAGCAGCGCGGGACAGGGGCTAACAGATACGCAGTATTTT
length: 15
size: -
J: TRBJ2-3
V: TRBV7-9
D: TRBD1

CDR3: CASSLRKNTEAFF
DNA: TGTGCCAGCAGTTTACGGAAGAACACTGAAGCTTTCTTT
length: 13
size: -
J: TRBJ1-1
V: TRBV27
D: -

CDR3: CASSFVPGYEQYF
DNA: TGTGCCAGCAGCTTTGTACCCGGCTACGAGCAGTACTTC
length: 13
size: -
J: TRBJ2-7
V: TRBV11-2
D: -

CDR3: CASSLQVGNTEAFF
DNA: TGCGCCAGCAGCCTCCAAGTAGGGAACACTGAAGCTTTCTTT
length: 14
size: -
J: TRBJ1-1
V: TRBV4-1
D: -

CDR3: CASSPEQGQGADEQYF
DNA: TGTGCCAGCAGCCCCGAGCAGGGACAGGGAGCGGACGAGCAGTACTTC
length: 16
size: -
J: TRBJ2-7
V: TRBV9
D: TRBD1

CDR3: CASSQKGWEQFF
DNA: TGCGCCAGCAGCCAAAAGGGGTGGGAGCAGTTCTTC
length: 12
size: -
J: TRBJ2-1
V: TRBV4-1
D: -

CDR3: CASSIGLLVEKLFF
DNA: TGTGCCAGTAGTATAGGTCTTCTGGTGGAAAAACTGTTTTTT
length: 14
size: once
J: TRBJ1-4
V: TRBV19
D: -

CDR3: CSVEGDRGDYGYTF
DNA: TGCAGCGTTGAAGGGGACAGGGGAGACTATGGCTACACCTTC
length: 14
size: -
J: TRBJ1-2
V: TRBV29-1
D: TRBD1

CDR3: CASSLSMNTEAFF
DNA: TGCGCCAGCAGCTTGTCGATGAACACTGAAGCTTTCTTT
length: 13
size: -
J: TRBJ1-1
V: TRBV5-1
D: -

CDR3: CASSLSPGDNEQFF
DNA: TGTGCCAGCAGCTTATCCCCGGGGGACAATGAGCAGTTCTTC
length: 14
size: few
J: TRBJ2-1
V: TRBV7-3
D: -